This T cell receptor beta chain was identified during a study of T cell changes during pregnancy in multiple sclerosis. Germline loops: CDR1 SGHVS, CDR2 FNYEAQ. V was shortened by 4 bases and J by 0 bases, with 7 bases between the two germline ends. The CDR3 is made up of 13 amino acids. Data came from immunoSEQ multiplex PCR; TCRdb stores just in-frame clones and leaves some out. In the table there are some 130,000 clones, around 97% of which are singletons. The sequencing used peripheral blood, collected after pregnancy. The V call is TRBV7-6, the J call TRBJ2-7; TRBD2 is a possible D gene (6 bases). The TCR was taken from a female donor with multiple sclerosis, enrolled in a pregnancy study. CDR3 residues: CASSSGDSYEQYF. CDR3 coding DNA: TGTGCCAGCAGCTCGGGGGACTCCTACGAGCAGTACTTC.